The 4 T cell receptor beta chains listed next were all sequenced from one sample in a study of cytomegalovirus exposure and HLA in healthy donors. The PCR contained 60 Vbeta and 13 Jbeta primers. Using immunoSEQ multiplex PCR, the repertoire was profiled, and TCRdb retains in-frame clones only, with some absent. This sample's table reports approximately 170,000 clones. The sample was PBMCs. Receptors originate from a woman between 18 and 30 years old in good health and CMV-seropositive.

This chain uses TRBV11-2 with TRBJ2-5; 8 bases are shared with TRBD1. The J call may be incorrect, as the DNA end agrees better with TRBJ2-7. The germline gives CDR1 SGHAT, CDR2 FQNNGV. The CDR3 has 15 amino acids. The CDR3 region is CASSSDRATPTEQYF. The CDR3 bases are TGTGCCAGCAGCTCGGACAGGGCTACACCTACCGAGCAGTACTTC.

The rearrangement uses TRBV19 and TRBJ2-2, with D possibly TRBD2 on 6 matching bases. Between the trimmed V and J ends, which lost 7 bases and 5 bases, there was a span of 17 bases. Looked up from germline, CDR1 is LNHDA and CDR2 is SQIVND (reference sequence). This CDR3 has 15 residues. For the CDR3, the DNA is TGTGCCAGTACCTCGCTGGGCGGGGTTACCGGGGAGCTGTTTTTT. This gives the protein CASTSLGGVTGELFF.

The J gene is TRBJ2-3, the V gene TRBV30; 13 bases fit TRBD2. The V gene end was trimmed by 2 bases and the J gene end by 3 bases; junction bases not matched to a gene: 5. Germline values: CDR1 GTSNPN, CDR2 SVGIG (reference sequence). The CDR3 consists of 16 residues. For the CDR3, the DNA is TGTGCCTGGAGTTTGCGGACTAGCGGGAGAACAGATACGCAGTATTTT. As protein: CAWSLRTSGRTDTQYF. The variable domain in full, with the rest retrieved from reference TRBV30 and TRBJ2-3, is SQTIHQWPATLVQPVGSPLSLECTVEGTSNPNLYWYRQAAGRGLQLLFYSVGIGQISSEVPQNLSASRPQDRQFILSSKKLLLSDSGFYLCAWSLRTSGRTDTQYFGPGTRLTVL.

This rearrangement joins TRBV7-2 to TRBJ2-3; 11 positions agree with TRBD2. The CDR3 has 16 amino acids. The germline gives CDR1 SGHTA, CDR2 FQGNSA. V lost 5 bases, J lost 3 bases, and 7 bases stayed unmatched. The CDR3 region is CASSARWTSGTDTQYF. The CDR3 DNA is TGTGCCAGCAGCGCACGTTGGACTAGCGGGACAGATACGCAGTATTTT.